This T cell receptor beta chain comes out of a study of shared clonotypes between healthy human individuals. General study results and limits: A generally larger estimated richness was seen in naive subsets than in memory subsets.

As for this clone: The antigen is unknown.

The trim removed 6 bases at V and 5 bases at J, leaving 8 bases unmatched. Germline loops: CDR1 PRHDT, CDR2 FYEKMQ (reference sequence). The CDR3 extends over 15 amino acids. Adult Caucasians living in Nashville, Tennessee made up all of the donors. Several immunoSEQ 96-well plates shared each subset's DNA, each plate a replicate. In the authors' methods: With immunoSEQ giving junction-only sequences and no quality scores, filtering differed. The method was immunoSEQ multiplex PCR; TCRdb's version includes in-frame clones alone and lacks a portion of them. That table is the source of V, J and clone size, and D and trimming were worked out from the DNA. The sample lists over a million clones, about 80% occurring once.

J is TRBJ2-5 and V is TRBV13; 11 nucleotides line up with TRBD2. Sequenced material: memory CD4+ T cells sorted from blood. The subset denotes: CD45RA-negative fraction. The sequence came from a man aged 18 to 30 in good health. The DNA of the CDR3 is TGTGCCAGCAGTTCGACTAGCGGGACATTTGAGACCCAGTACTTC. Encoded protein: CASSSTSGTFETQYF.